The T cell receptor (beta chain) described here comes from a study of blood T cell repertoires in COVID-19. Background on the study: Sample material is recorded as cDNA or gDNA derived from T cells, B-cell-depleted T cells, or PBMCs.

CDR1 MNHEY and CDR2 SMNVEV come from the germline V gene (reference sequence). Trimming at V came to 6 bases and at J to 5 bases, leaving 6 bases not matched to a gene. The CDR3 spans 17 residues. Measured with immunoSEQ multiplex PCR; TCRdb has only the in-frame clones, and not every one. The sample has a few hundred thousand clones; approximately 82% are singletons. Input material: peripheral blood. The receptor's source is a man under 40 who had recovered from COVID-19. The gene calls are TRBV27 and TRBJ2-2; TRBD2 aligns across 16 bases. This chain's CDR3 is CASRPPGLAGGTGELFF. The CDR3 bases are TGTGCCAGCAGACCCCCGGGACTAGCGGGGGGGACCGGGGAGCTGTTTTTT.